This T cell receptor (beta chain) derives from a study of beta chain features in type 1 diabetes. Study findings and constraints: When cDNA is sequenced, cells with high TCR expression could be over-represented.

In this sample, this clone turned up a few times. As yet, its antigen is unknown. The CDR3 contains 13 residues. V was pared by 5 bases and J by 3 bases, with 11 bases between. Germline assignment: CDR1 LNHDA and CDR2 SQIVND (reference sequence). The isolated RNA, all of it, was reverse transcribed, so expressed TCRB transcripts were what got sequenced. Produced via immunoSEQ multiplex PCR; TCRdb's table is partial and in-frame only. The sample yields roughly 310,000 clones, approximately 9.9% seen once. This chain links TRBV19 with TRBJ2-7; no reliable D call. This TCR was sampled from a woman aged 25 to 39 in good health. Sequences were obtained from naive CD4+ T cells from blood. The CDR3 nucleotides are TGTGCCAGTAGTCCGGCGGCCGACTACGAGCAGTACTTC. The encoded protein is CASSPAADYEQYF.